Each of the 19 T cell receptor beta chains below was sequenced from the same sample in a study of early T cells in non-severe SARS-CoV-2 infection. From the 5' RACE reads, TCRdb called clonotypes with MiXCR, one entry per CDR3 protein. The data contain 70,000 or so distinct CDR3 sequences, roughly 4.8% of them singletons. The sequencing here drew on whole blood, taken at baseline. These TCRs come from an adult who was a healthcare worker with PCR-confirmed SARS-CoV-2 infection or an uninfected control (not recorded which). The donor label of this sample is uncertain.

V gene TRBV6-2 or TRBV6-3 combines with J gene TRBJ2-5, with 13 bases that match TRBD2. CDR3 length: 16 amino acids. The V segment lost 6 bases and the J segment 3 bases; nucleotides outside the gene matches: 7. Germline values: CDR1 MNHEY, CDR2 SVGEGT. The CDR3 sequence is CASRTRTSGGKETQYF. CDR3 nucleotides: TGTGCCAGCAGAACCCGGACTAGCGGGGGCAAAGAGACCCAGTACTTC.

This clonotype was seen repeatedly, ten times or more. Written as DNA, the CDR3 is TGCAGCGTTGAGGGCGGGGGCTCAGCCAAAAACATTCAGTACTTC. Its protein product is CSVEGGGSAKNIQYF. The chain links TRBV29-1 to TRBJ2-4; tentative D call: TRBD2 (7 bases). This CDR3 is 15 amino acids long. CDR1 SQVTM and CDR2 ANQGSEA come from the germline V gene. Deletions cut 3 bases from V and 0 bases from J, with 12 bases between.

This clonotype has a count of ten or more. The chain carries TRBV13 and TRBJ2-1; 9 bases are shared with TRBD1. The CDR3 is 14 residues long. CDR1 PRHDT and CDR2 FYEKMQ come from the germline V gene (reference sequence). Trimming at V came to 3 bases and at J to 7 bases, leaving 4 bases not matched to a gene. CDR3 DNA: TGTGCCAGCAGCTTTCGGACAGGGGTGAATGAGCAGTTCTTC. Translated: CASSFRTGVNEQFF.

This chain connects TRBV11-3 to TRBJ2-2, with 13 positions matching TRBD2. V gave up 4 bases and J gave up 0 bases; unmatched junction bases: 5. There are 18 residues in the CDR3. Germline values: CDR1 SGHNT, CDR2 YENEEA. CDR3 amino acids: CASSSTSGGYANTGELFF. CDR3 nucleotides: TGTGCCAGCAGCTCGACTAGCGGGGGGTACGCGAACACCGGGGAGCTGTTTTTT. Supplemented by reference TRBV11-3 and TRBJ2-2, the full variable domain reads EAGVVQSPRYKIIEKKQPVAFWCNPISGHNTLYWYLQNLGQGPELLIRYENEEAVDDSQLPKDRFSAERLKGVDSTLKIQPAELGDSAVYLCASSSTSGGYANTGELFFGEGSRLTVL.

This clonotype was detected ten times or more. The J gene is TRBJ2-7, the V gene TRBV2; 9 positions agree with TRBD1. With V trimmed by 10 bases and J by 7 bases, 11 bases remained unmatched. This CDR3 has 13 residues. CDR1 is SNHLY, CDR2 FYNNEI, per germline. This CDR3 reads CATGQGRRDEQYF. CDR3 nucleotide sequence: TGTGCCACCGGACAGGGGCGACGTGATGAGCAGTACTTC. The whole variable domain, filled in from reference TRBV2 and TRBJ2-7, reads EPEVTQTPSHQVTQMGQEVILRCVPISNHLYFYWYRQILGQKVEFLVSFYNNEISEKSEIFDDQFSVERPDGSNFTLKIRSTKLEDSAMYFCATGQGRRDEQYFGPGTRLTVT.

This clonotype was observed at least ten times. The gene calls are TRBV7-6 and TRBJ1-5; TRBD1 matches 9 bases. There are 16 residues in the CDR3. Germline lookup yields CDR1 SGHVS and CDR2 FNYEAQ. After removal of 4 bases from V and 3 bases from J, the junction contained 7 bases not matched to a gene. In DNA form, the CDR3 reads TGTGCCAGCAGCTCGGGACAGGGTTCCTACAATCAGCCCCAGCATTTT. This translates into CASSSGQGSYNQPQHF.

This clonotype was seen repeatedly, ten times or more. One junction end does not reproduce the germline sequence, and a read error may be involved. J is TRBJ2-2 and V is TRBV6-5; D is ambiguous. CDR1 is MNHEY and CDR2 is SVGAGI in the germline V gene. This CDR3 is 12 amino acids long. CDR3 in DNA: TGTGCCACCAGTTGGAACACCGGGGAGCTGTTTTTT. Its protein is CATSWNTGELFF.

The CDR3 here is CAISESRTGELFF. CDR3 DNA sequence: TGTGCCATCAGTGAGTCGCGAACCGGGGAGCTGTTTTTT. The chain joins TRBV10-3 to TRBJ2-2; D not certain. The CDR3 consists of 13 residues. CDR1 and CDR2 from the germline V gene are ENHRY and SYGVKD. V dropped 0 bases and J dropped 5 bases, with 4 bases sitting between them.

This clonotype was counted between two and nine times. The chain links TRBV14 to TRBJ2-7, with D unresolved. Trimming cost V 4 bases and J 6 bases, with 13 bases left between them. The CDR3 contains 13 residues. Germline CDR1 and CDR2: SGHDN and FVKESK. The chain's CDR3 is CASSLGSKGEQYF. In DNA form, the CDR3 reads TGTGCCAGCAGCCTAGGGTCCAAGGGCGAGCAGTACTTC. Supplemented by reference TRBV14 and TRBJ2-7, the full variable domain reads EAGVTQFPSHSVIEKGQTVTLRCDPISGHDNLYWYRRVMGKEIKFLLHFVKESKQDESGMPNNRFLAERTGGTYSTLKVQPAELEDSGVYFCASSLGSKGEQYFGPGTRLTVT.

Many counts were recorded for this clonotype. J is TRBJ2-3 and V is TRBV6-4, with TRBD2 identical over 11 bases. The germline V gene encodes CDR1 MRHNA and CDR2 SNTAGT. Trimming removed 0 bases from V and 5 bases from J; junction bases left unmatched: 4. The CDR3 runs 16 residues. CDR3 bases: TGTGCCAGCAGTGACTCGGGGACTAGCGGAGGAGATACGCAGTATTTT. It is translated as CASSDSGTSGGDTQYF.

This clonotype was detected ten times or more. The genes are TRBV20-1 and TRBJ2-2; TRBD2 matches at 8 bases. Looked up from germline, CDR1 is DFQATT and CDR2 is SNEGSKA (reference sequence). The CDR3 runs 17 residues. Trimming cost V 3 bases and J 3 bases; bases outside gene matches: 12. The CDR3 loop reads CSASPRVAGLHTGELFF. CDR3 nucleotide sequence: TGCAGTGCTAGCCCGAGGGTAGCGGGACTTCACACCGGGGAGCTGTTTTTT.

This clonotype was seen a handful of times. The CDR3 DNA is TGTGCCAGCAGCCTGCAAGTTGGACGGTCGTATGGCTACACCTTC. As protein: CASSLQVGRSYGYTF. V and J are TRBV3-1 and TRBJ1-2; D call uncertain. The germline CDR1 and CDR2 sequences are LGHDT and YNNKEL (reference sequence). The CDR3 runs to 15 residues. V shed 4 bases and J shed 5 bases, with 17 bases lying between them.

This clonotype was detected a few times. This rearrangement joins TRBV7-9 to TRBJ1-2, with no clear D. The CDR3 covers 14 residues. Germline loops: CDR1 SEHNR, CDR2 FQNEAQ (reference sequence). Trimming stripped 5 bases from V and 4 bases from J, with 14 bases between. The DNA of the CDR3 is TGTGCCAGCAGCCGTCCCGGGGAAGGCTATGGCTACACCTTC. Amino acids: CASSRPGEGYGYTF.

This clonotype came up a few times. V and J are TRBV6-2 or TRBV6-3 and TRBJ1-5, with no clear D. Trimming removed 7 bases at V and 5 bases at J, with 12 bases between. Per germline, CDR1 MNHEY and CDR2 SVGEGT. The CDR3 spans 13 residues. In DNA form, the CDR3 reads TGTGCCAGCACCTTAGACAACCATCAGCCCCAGCATTTT. Amino acid sequence: CASTLDNHQPQHF.

This clonotype was detected ten times or more. The chain couples TRBV7-6 to TRBJ1-6; 7 nucleotides agree with TRBD1. With 3 bases clipped from V and 2 bases from J, the junction kept 4 bases outside the gene matches. This CDR3 spans 16 amino acids. Germline V gives CDR1 SGHVS, CDR2 FNYEAQ. The CDR3 DNA is TGTGCCAGCAGCTTCAGGGGGGATACCTATAATTCACCCCTCCACTTT. Its protein product is CASSFRGDTYNSPLHF.

This clonotype was seen repeatedly, ten times or more. The chain combines TRBV5-4 with TRBJ2-3, with D perhaps matching TRBD1 or TRBD2 (5 bases each). The germline CDR1 and CDR2 sequences are SGHNT and YYREEE (reference sequence). The CDR3 extends over 12 amino acids. V was cut by 3 bases and J by 5 bases, with 7 bases left in between. CDR3 in amino acids: CASSYGGDTQYF. The DNA of the CDR3 is TGTGCCAGCAGCTATGGGGGAGATACGCAGTATTTT.

The table lists this clonotype with a few counts. This chain's CDR3 is CASSQSGGNVFF. CDR3 bases: TGTGCCAGCAGCCAAAGTGGGGGGAACGTGTTTTTT. The chain recombines TRBV14 with TRBJ1-4, with D maybe TRBD1 (5 bases). The germline V and J ends were trimmed by 2 bases and 15 bases, with 13 bases remaining between them. The length of the CDR3 is 12 residues. CDR1 and CDR2 (germline): SGHDN, FVKESK.

This clonotype was picked up many times. The chain is built from TRBV12-3 or TRBV12-4 and TRBJ1-1; tentative D call: TRBD1 (6 bases). This CDR3 is built from 14 residues. The V end lost 6 bases, the J end lost 6 bases, and 17 bases lay between the germline ends. The CDR3 loop reads CASSLFLGQSEAFF. The CDR3 region has the DNA TGTGCCAGCAGCTTATTCCTAGGACAGTCTGAAGCTTTCTTT.

The chain carries TRBV3-1 and TRBJ2-7; D unresolved. The ends were cut back, 0 bases at V and 0 bases at J, with 9 bases in the middle. Germline V CDR1 and CDR2: LGHDT, YNNKEL (reference sequence). This CDR3 spans 15 amino acids. The CDR3 DNA sequence: TGTGCCAGCAGCCAAGATCCCAGTTACTCCTACGAGCAGTACTTC. Amino acids: CASSQDPSYSYEQYF.